This entry concerns a single T cell receptor beta chain. Other DNA sequences from this sample encode an identical CDR3 as well. This CDR3 contains 15 residues. The germline CDR1 and CDR2 sequences are LGHNA and YSLEER. J gave up 9 bases and V 3 bases, and 7 bases lay outside the gene matches. This specimen comes from a study of shared T cell receptors in the human thymus. Here immunoSEQ multiplex PCR was the method, and the copy in TCRdb shows in-frame clones only, minus some. The repertoire holds hundreds of thousands of clones, with about 90% as singletons. These same data were also listed under a study on human thymus T cells. As that study records: Donation came from healthy Finnish infants having corrective surgery for congenital heart defects. The related literature has documented a marked overlap of thymic repertoires among unrelated individuals.

Sequencing input: thymocytes. The chain links TRBV4-3 to TRBJ1-6; 8 bases fit TRBD1. The TCR sequence derives from a boy younger than two with a congenital heart defect. The chain's CDR3 is CASSHVDREGSPLHF. CDR3 bases: TGCGCCAGCAGCCATGTGGACAGGGAAGGTTCACCCCTCCACTTT.